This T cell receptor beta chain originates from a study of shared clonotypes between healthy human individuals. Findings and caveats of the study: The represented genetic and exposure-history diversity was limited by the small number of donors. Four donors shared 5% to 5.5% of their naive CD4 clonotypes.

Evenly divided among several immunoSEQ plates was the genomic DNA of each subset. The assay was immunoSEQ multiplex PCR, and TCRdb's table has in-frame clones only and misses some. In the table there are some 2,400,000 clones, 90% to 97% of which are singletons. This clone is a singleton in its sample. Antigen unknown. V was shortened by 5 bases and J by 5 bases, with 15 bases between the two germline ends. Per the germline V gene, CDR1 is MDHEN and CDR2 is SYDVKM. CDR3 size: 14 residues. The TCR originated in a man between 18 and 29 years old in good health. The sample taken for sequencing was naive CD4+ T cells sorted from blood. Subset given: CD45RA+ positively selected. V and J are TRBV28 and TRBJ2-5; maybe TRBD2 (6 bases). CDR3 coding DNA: TGTGCCAGCAGTCCTCGGGGGACCTGGGAGACCCAGTACTTC. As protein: CASSPRGTWETQYF.